The T cell receptor beta chain under discussion was sequenced for a study of T cell responses to AZD1222 COVID-19 vaccine. General study findings and limits: Donors were mostly white British, more females; clonal diversity possibly underestimated.

V was trimmed by 2 bases and J by 6 bases, leaving 14 bases between them. Germline CDR1 and CDR2: SNHLY and FYNNEI. CDR3 length: 15 amino acids. Repertoires were generated with immunoSEQ multiplex PCR, while TCRdb's copy carries only in-frame clones and drops some. The table records about 85,000 clones, 86% of them present only once. On this clone itself: What it binds is not known.

The receptor's source is an adult in good health. The chain carries TRBV2 and TRBJ2-1; TRBD2 might be the D (5 bases). This sample comprised peripheral blood, obtained on day 0 of AZD1222 vaccination. The chain's CDR3 is CASSEPVEGSNEQFF. The CDR3 nucleotides are TGTGCCAGCAGTGAACCAGTAGAGGGAAGCAATGAGCAGTTCTTC. The entire variable domain, with the rest obtained from reference TRBV2 and TRBJ2-1, is as follows: EPEVTQTPSHQVTQMGQEVILRCVPISNHLYFYWYRQILGQKVEFLVSFYNNEISEKSEIFDDQFSVERPDGSNFTLKIRSTKLEDSAMYFCASSEPVEGSNEQFFGPGTRLTVL.